This is a list of T cell receptor beta chains from one sample in a study of OX40 agonist ivuxolimab in advanced cancers. Data came from immunoSEQ multiplex PCR; TCRdb stores just in-frame clones and leaves some out. The sample yields about 55,000 clones, roughly 84% seen once. Material: CD4+ or CD8+ T cells sorted from blood, obtained in a trial of the OX40 agonist ivuxolimab. The receptors shown here come from an adult with an advanced solid tumor such as melanoma, head and neck, liver or kidney cancer. CDR3s include the opening cysteine and the closing phenylalanine or tryptophan. The D gene is left open where the match is weak. Clone size is shown for a subset of rows, as once, few, many or a class of expanded clone.

J gene: TRBJ2-1; D gene: TRBD1; clone size: once; V gene: TRBV6-6; CDR3 protein: CASKQGPGNEQFF; CDR3 DNA: TGTGCCAGCAAACAGGGGCCGGGGAATGAGCAGTTCTTC
J gene: TRBJ1-1; D gene: TRBD1; clone size: .; V gene: TRBV6-5; CDR3 protein: CASSYYNRGGTEAFF; CDR3 DNA: TGTGCCAGCAGTTACTACAACAGGGGGGGCACTGAAGCTTTCTTT
J gene: TRBJ2-3; D gene: .; clone size: .; V gene: TRBV7-9; CDR3 protein: CASSQMGAAGISTDTQYF; CDR3 DNA: TGTGCCAGCAGCCAAATGGGTGCTGCGGGAATTAGCACAGATACGCAGTATTTT
J gene: TRBJ2-2; D gene: .; clone size: .; V gene: TRBV5-4; CDR3 protein: CASSLQGPGELFF; CDR3 DNA: TGTGCCAGCAGCTTGCAGGGGCCGGGGGAGCTGTTTTTT
J gene: TRBJ2-7; D gene: TRBD2; clone size: .; V gene: TRBV6-5; CDR3 protein: CASSSHGTSGRYEQYF; CDR3 DNA: TGTGCCAGCAGTTCACATGGGACTAGCGGCCGCTACGAGCAGTACTTC
J gene: TRBJ1-1; D gene: TRBD1; clone size: .; V gene: TRBV7-2; CDR3 protein: CASSLTTGSETEAFF; CDR3 DNA: TGTGCCAGCAGCCTTACGACAGGGAGTGAGACTGAAGCTTTCTTT
J gene: TRBJ1-4; D gene: .; clone size: once; V gene: TRBV7-9; CDR3 protein: CASTSKGTEDEKLFF; CDR3 DNA: TGTGCCAGCACCTCTAAGGGGACGGAAGATGAAAAACTGTTTTTT
J gene: TRBJ2-1; D gene: TRBD2; clone size: once; V gene: TRBV15; CDR3 protein: CATSRGDGTSVYNEQFF; CDR3 DNA: TGTGCCACCAGCAGGGGGGACGGTACTAGCGTATACAATGAGCAGTTCTTC
J gene: TRBJ2-3; D gene: TRBD2; clone size: .; V gene: TRBV5-6; CDR3 protein: CASSTLTSLTGTDTQYF; CDR3 DNA: TGTGCCAGCAGCACCCTGACTAGCCTAACAGGTACAGATACGCAGTATTTT
J gene: TRBJ2-7; D gene: .; clone size: .; V gene: TRBV5-1; CDR3 protein: CASSFTRNSYEQYF; CDR3 DNA: TGCGCCAGCAGCTTCACGAGGAACTCCTACGAGCAGTACTTC